These 8 T cell receptor beta chains were sequenced from one sample in a study of beta chain features in type 1 diabetes (dated by TCRdb to 2016 to 2019). Libraries were built with the immunoSEQ multiplex PCR assay. The entire isolated RNA was reverse transcribed using the High Capacity cDNA Reverse Transcription Kit, and thus expressed TCRB transcripts were sequenced. Sourced from immuneACCESS, this table was stored by TCRdb with only in-frame sequences that have V and J called. A share of the clones is absent; for the studies checked, an unresolved V gene accounts for under half, and the remainder has no known explanation. The sample contains a few hundred thousand clones, approximately 11% of them found a single time. Over 1% of the sample comes from the top ten. Source material: central memory CD4+ T cells from blood. The receptor source for this set is a man aged 18 to 29 in good health.

This clone was recorded many times. The chain recombines TRBV21-1 with TRBJ1-3; the table gives TRBD1 as D, unverified against the DNA. TRBV21-1 is annotated as a pseudogene. This CDR3 comprises 14 residues. The CDR3 spells CASSKEDTGNTIYF. CDR3 in DNA: TGTGCCAGCAGCAAAGAGGACACTGGAAACACCATATATTTT.

The genes are TRBV7-9 and TRBJ1-1; D is possibly TRBD1 (5 bases). This CDR3 contains 17 residues. Per germline, CDR1 SEHNR and CDR2 FQNEAQ (reference sequence). V lost 6 bases, J lost 1 base, and 21 bases lay in between. The CDR3 DNA reads TGTGCCAGCAGGGCCCCCTGGGGGGGTATTCGGAACACTGAAGCTTTCTTT. Its translation is CASRAPWGGIRNTEAFF.

In its sample, this clone was seen a few times. Just one base apart from a much larger clone, this may be a read error. The J gene is TRBJ2-3, the V gene TRBV30; 10 bases are shared with TRBD2. There are 14 residues in the CDR3. Per the germline V gene, CDR1 is GTSNPN and CDR2 is SVGIG (reference sequence). The V segment lost 6 bases and the J segment 2 bases; nucleotides outside the gene matches: 5. This chain's CDR3 is CACGTSGNTDTQYF. The CDR3, as DNA: TGTGCCTGTGGAACTAGCGGGAACACAGATACGCAGTATTTT.

The genes are TRBV7-2 and TRBJ2-5; TRBD1 agrees at 9 bases. In germline, CDR1 is SGHTA, CDR2 FQGNSA. V lost 5 bases, J lost 4 bases, and 11 bases stayed unmatched. CDR3 length: 16 amino acids. CDR3 in DNA: TGTGCCAGCAGCCCTTCCCAGGACAGGGGTCGAGAGACCCAGTACTTC. It translates to CASSPSQDRGRETQYF.

Many counts were recorded for this clone. The chain links TRBV30 to TRBJ2-7; TRBD1 agrees at 12 bases. CDR1 is GTSNPN, CDR2 SVGIG, per germline (reference sequence). The CDR3 is 19 amino acids. The V gene end was trimmed by 3 bases and the J gene end by 3 bases; junction bases not matched to a gene: 18. The CDR3 region is CAWSSRRDRGRSELYEQYF. CDR3 coding DNA: TGTGCCTGGAGCTCTCGCCGGGACAGGGGGCGGTCAGAGCTCTACGAGCAGTACTTC.

The chain combines TRBV30 with TRBJ1-2; 7 nucleotides line up with TRBD1. The CDR3 spans 17 residues. In germline, CDR1 is GTSNPN, CDR2 SVGIG (reference sequence). Germline trimming cut 2 bases from V and 3 bases from J; bases unmatched to any gene: 15. The CDR3 loop reads CAWSPPGQKGLHYGYTF. CDR3 DNA sequence: TGTGCCTGGAGTCCCCCGGGACAGAAAGGGTTACACTATGGCTACACCTTC.

The V call is TRBV2, the J call TRBJ1-5; TRBD1 aligns across 10 bases. This CDR3 is built from 15 residues. The V segment lost 3 bases and the J segment 7 bases; nucleotides outside the gene matches: 6. Germline lookup yields CDR1 SNHLY and CDR2 FYNNEI. This CDR3 is CASSEGQGMLQPQHF. The CDR3 DNA reads as TGTGCCAGCAGTGAGGGACAGGGGATGCTCCAGCCCCAGCATTTT.

Ten or more counts support this clone. This chain connects TRBV18 to TRBJ2-3; TRBD1 agrees at 9 bases. Germline V lookup: CDR1 KGHSH, CDR2 LQKENI. This CDR3 region has 17 residues. Losses at the gene ends were 2 bases for V and 2 bases for J; bases not matched to a gene: 8. For the CDR3, the DNA is TGTGCCAGCTCACCAGGGGACAGGGTTATTTCCACAGATACGCAGTATTTT. Protein product: CASSPGDRVISTDTQYF.